Below, 14 T cell receptor beta chains from the same sample are listed, as sequenced in a study of T cell responses to AZD1222 COVID-19 vaccine. The repertoire was sequenced with immunoSEQ multiplex PCR; TCRdb's copy has only in-frame clones and lacks some. The sample has about 110,000 clones, approximately 90% seen once. The source was peripheral blood, collected 28 days after the second AZD1222 dose. These receptors all come from an adult who received the AZD1222 COVID-19 vaccine.

V usage is TRBV24-1 and J usage is TRBJ2-5, with 9 bases that match TRBD1. Germline values: CDR1 KGHDR, CDR2 SFDVKD. This CDR3 has 15 residues. V gave up 5 bases and J gave up 4 bases; unmatched junction bases: 7. In DNA form, the CDR3 reads TGTGCCACCAGTGGGGGACAGGGCAGGGGAGAGACCCAGTACTTC. It translates to CATSGGQGRGETQYF.

V is TRBV4-1 and J is TRBJ2-3; D is unclear. Deletions cut 1 base from V and 6 bases from J, with 11 bases between. The CDR3 spans 14 residues. Germline-derived CDR1 and CDR2 are MGHRA and YSYEKL. The CDR3 loop is CASSQGMLEDTQYF. CDR3 bases: TGCGCCAGCAGCCAAGGAATGTTGGAGGATACGCAGTATTTT.

The table lists this clone with a count of one. V usage is TRBV3-1 (or the pseudogene TRBV3-2) and J usage is TRBJ2-7, with D hard to call. The CDR3 is made up of 12 amino acids. V dropped 2 bases and J dropped 6 bases, with 8 bases sitting between them. Germline CDR1 LGHDT, CDR2 YNNKEL (reference sequence). CDR3 sequence reads: CASSQSRREQYF. CDR3 DNA sequence: TGTGCCAGCAGCCAAAGTAGGCGCGAGCAGTACTTC.

This clone was seen only once. The chain is built from TRBV4-1 and TRBJ1-4; D call uncertain. Germline CDR1 reads MGHRA; CDR2 reads YSYEKL. CDR3 length: 14 amino acids. Trimming removed 1 base from V and 4 bases from J, with 7 bases in between. The CDR3 protein is CASSQGKINEKLFF. The CDR3 DNA reads as TGCGCCAGCAGCCAAGGGAAGATTAATGAAAAACTGTTTTTT.

This chain links TRBV18 with TRBJ1-5; no firm D call. Between the trimmed V and J ends, which lost 5 bases and 6 bases, there was a span of 14 bases. Germline CDR1 is KGHSH and CDR2 is LQKENI. CDR3 length: 14 amino acids. CDR3 in DNA: TGTGCCAGCTCAACTCAGCGGGTAGGTCAGCCCCAGCATTTT. It translates to CASSTQRVGQPQHF.

This clone appeared once. The chain recombines TRBV27 with TRBJ2-7, with 10 positions matching TRBD1. From germline, CDR1 is MNHEY and CDR2 SMNVEV (reference sequence). V lost 6 bases, J lost 3 bases, and 8 bases stayed unmatched. The CDR3 extends over 15 amino acids. CDR3 bases: TGTGCCAGCAGGCCCCTGGGACAGGGGCTCTACGAGCAGTACTTC. This translates into CASRPLGQGLYEQYF.

The chain uses TRBV29-1 and TRBJ2-7, with 8 bases lining up with TRBD2. V gave up 1 base and J gave up 2 bases; unmatched junction bases: 10. The CDR3 has 16 residues. CDR1 SQVTM and CDR2 ANQGSEA come from the germline V gene. The CDR3 coding sequence is TGCAGCGTTGAAGGGGTGGTAGCGGGGTCGACCTACGAGCAGTACTTC. It yields the protein CSVEGVVAGSTYEQYF.

The chain links TRBV10-3 to TRBJ2-6, with D maybe TRBD2 (5 bases). CDR1 and CDR2 from the germline V gene are ENHRY and SYGVKD. Trimming took 8 bases from V and 0 from J, leaving 5 bases between them. CDR3 length equals 13 residues. For the CDR3, the DNA is TGTGCCATCGGAGGCTCTGGGGCCAACGTCCTGACTTTC. Translating gives CAIGGSGANVLTF.

The chain uses TRBV7-2 and TRBJ2-2, with D unresolved. Germline-derived CDR1 and CDR2 are SGHTA and FQGNSA. The CDR3 length is 15 residues. Between the trimmed V and J ends, which lost 4 bases and 1 base, there was a span of 10 bases. CDR3 DNA: TGTGCCAGCAGCTCGGACGGAATGAACACCGGGGAGCTGTTTTTT. This sequence encodes CASSSDGMNTGELFF. Using reference TRBV7-2 and TRBJ2-2 for the parts outside the CDR3, the full variable domain is GAGVSQSPSNKVTEKGKDVELRCDPISGHTALYWYRQSLGQGLEFLIYFQGNSAPDKSGLPSDRFSAERTGGSVSTLTIQRTQQEDSAVYLCASSSDGMNTGELFFGEGSRLTVL.

This chain connects TRBV7-9 to TRBJ1-2, with D perhaps matching TRBD1 (6 bases). The CDR3 consists of 14 residues. Germline assignment: CDR1 SEHNR and CDR2 FQNEAQ (reference sequence). Trimming took 7 bases from V and 8 from J, leaving 20 bases between them. CDR3 coding DNA: TGTGCCAGCACCACTATACAGGGCCGGCGAGGCTACACCTTC. Translation gives CASTTIQGRRGYTF. Drawing the rest from reference TRBV7-9 and TRBJ1-2, the complete variable domain is DTGVSQNPRHKITKRGQNVTFRCDPISEHNRLYWYRQTLGQGPEFLTYFQNEAQLEKSRLLSDRFSAERPKGSFSTLEIQRTEQGDSAMYLCASTTIQGRRGYTFGSGTRLTVV.

The chain is built from TRBV21-1 and TRBJ2-7; no DNA check was done on the table's D call, TRBD2. TRBV21-1 is a listed pseudogene. The CDR3 consists of 16 residues. CDR3 protein: CASSLGPVSGRNEQYF. The CDR3 bases are TGTGCCAGCAGCCTGGGCCCAGTGAGCGGGAGAAACGAGCAGTACTTC.

V gene TRBV21-1 combines with J gene TRBJ1-1; the table's D gene call, TRBD1, was not cross checked with the DNA. TRBV21-1 is labeled a pseudogene. CDR3 length equals 16 residues. CDR3 nucleotide sequence: TGTGCCAGCAGCAATCGTAAGGGGGCGAAGGACACTGAAGCTTTCTTT. This codes for CASSNRKGAKDTEAFF.

This clone was counted once. This sequence joins TRBV10-1 and TRBJ1-2, with 9 positions matching TRBD1. Trimming removed 2 bases from V and 4 bases from J; junction bases left unmatched: 8. CDR3 length: 16 amino acids. Germline values: CDR1 WNHNN, CDR2 SYGVQD (reference sequence). The CDR3 here is CASSELGGQGSYGYTF. CDR3 bases: TGCGCCAGCAGTGAGCTTGGGGGACAGGGCTCCTATGGCTACACCTTC.

V gene TRBV10-2 combines with J gene TRBJ2-7; 7 bases align to TRBD1. CDR1 is WSHSY, CDR2 SAAADI, per germline. Losses at the gene ends were 5 bases for V and 3 bases for J; bases not matched to a gene: 4. The CDR3 is made up of 13 amino acids. DNA of the CDR3: TGCGCCAGCAGTACAGGGGTAATCTACGAGCAGTACTTC. It encodes CASSTGVIYEQYF.